This T cell receptor (beta chain) was documented in a study of sequential checkpoint blockade in melanoma. Overall study: First-line arms were nivolumab then ipilimumab, or the reverse, randomized 1:1. Maintenance nivolumab came after either treatment sequence.

The repertoire was sequenced with immunoSEQ multiplex PCR; TCRdb's copy has only in-frame clones and lacks some. This repertoire shows some 35,000 clones, 70% to 90% found once; its top ten account for approximately 13%. CDR1 is SEHNR, CDR2 FQNEAQ, per germline (reference sequence). The CDR3 length is 16 residues. V shed 5 bases and J 1 base; nucleotides not matched to a gene: 10. Documented treatment: randomized to nivolumab then ipilimumab (arm A) or the reverse (arm B). Live CD3+CD8+ CD19− CD56− cells were sorted from PBMCs. The sequence was collected from a human donor with melanoma. Source: CD8+ T cells sorted from blood (inferred from file names), taken from a patient given nivolumab and ipilimumab in sequence. The chain links TRBV7-9 to TRBJ1-1; 7 bases are shared with TRBD1. The CDR3 DNA follows: TGTGCCAGCAGCCCGCCCCTGACAGGGCCGAACACTGAAGCTTTCTTT. This codes for CASSPPLTGPNTEAFF.